What follows describes a single T cell receptor (beta chain). Original handling: Reference gene primer amplification in the assay estimated nucleated cell counts. Profiled with immunoSEQ multiplex PCR; TCRdb holds only in-frame clones, not every one. That table is the source of V, J and clone size, and D and trimming were worked out from the DNA. This table has around 180,000 clones, roughly 80% appearing once. The data belong to a study of blood T cell repertoires in COVID-19. Study-level background: Sites across the United States, Italy and Spain contributed samples from acute and convalescent COVID-19. T cells, B-cell-depleted T cells, or PBMCs provided the cDNA or gDNA that served as material.

V lost 0 bases and J lost 4, with 12 bases in between. CDR1 SGHRS and CDR2 YFSETQ come from the germline V gene. The CDR3 length is 15 residues. The specimen was peripheral blood. The rearrangement uses TRBV5-1 and TRBJ2-3; D is unclear. This TCR was sampled from a man aged 60-69 years with active or convalescent COVID-19. This CDR3 is CASSLALGGADTQYF. The CDR3, as DNA: TGCGCCAGCAGCTTGGCGCTAGGTGGCGCAGATACGCAGTATTTT. The complete variable domain, with remaining parts taken from reference TRBV5-1 and TRBJ2-3, reads KAGVTQTPRYLIKTRGQQVTLSCSPISGHRSVSWYQQTPGQGLQFLFEYFSETQRNKGNFPGRFSGRQFSNSRSEMNVSTLELGDSALYLCASSLALGGADTQYFGPGTRLTVL.